This T cell receptor beta chain derives from a study of ipilimumab plus nivolumab after autologous stem cell transplantation. Study overall: Typical patient got about 5 ipilimumab doses and about eight nivolumab doses (median). Myeloma patients were high-risk transplant-naive or relapsed within 3 years of first autologous transplant.

Checkpoint therapy with ipilimumab 1 mg/kg began 14 to 28 days after transplant. Patients got 3 mg/kg IV nivolumab weeks 1, 4, 7, 10, then biweekly through week 26. TCRdb's table, derived via immunoSEQ multiplex PCR, lists solely in-frame clones and lacks some. The repertoire holds 9,400 or so clones, with around two thirds as singletons. This CDR3 has 13 amino acids. Germline assignment: CDR1 LNHNV and CDR2 YYDKDF (reference sequence). Trimming removed 1 base from V and 4 bases from J, with 5 bases in between. This material consisted of PBMCs, taken in a trial of ipilimumab plus nivolumab as post-transplant consolidation. The chain recombines TRBV15 with TRBJ1-3; no clear D. This TCR was sampled from a female donor with multiple myeloma. CDR3 residues: CATSRVGGNTIYF. The CDR3 bases are TGTGCCACCAGCAGAGTTGGGGGAAACACCATATATTTT.